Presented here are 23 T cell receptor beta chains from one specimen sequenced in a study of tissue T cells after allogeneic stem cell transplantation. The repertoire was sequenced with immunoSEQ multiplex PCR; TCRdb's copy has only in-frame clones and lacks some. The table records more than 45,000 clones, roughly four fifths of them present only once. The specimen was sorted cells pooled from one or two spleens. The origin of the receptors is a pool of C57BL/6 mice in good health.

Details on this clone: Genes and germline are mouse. The CDR3 sequence is CASSLDWGGEQYF. The DNA read from the CDR3 is TGTGCCAGCAGTTTGGACTGGGGGGGTGAACAGTAC. The genes are TRBV15 and TRBJ2-7; TRBD2 agrees at 12 bases. Sequencing ends 1 residue short of the CDR3 end; the germline J gene provides the rest. The CDR3 has 13 residues. The junction had 0 bases not matched to a gene; V was cut back by 3 bases and J by 6 bases. From germline, CDR1 is SGHND and CDR2 FRSKSL.

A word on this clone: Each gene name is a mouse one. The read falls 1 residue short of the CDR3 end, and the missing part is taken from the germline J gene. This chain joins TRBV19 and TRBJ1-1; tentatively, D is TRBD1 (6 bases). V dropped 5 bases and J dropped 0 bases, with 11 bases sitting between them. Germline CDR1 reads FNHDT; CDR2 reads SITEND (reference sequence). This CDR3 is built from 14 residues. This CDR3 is CASRRTVSNTEVFF. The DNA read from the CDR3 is TGTGCCAGCAGGAGGACAGTGTCAAACACAGAAGTCTTC.

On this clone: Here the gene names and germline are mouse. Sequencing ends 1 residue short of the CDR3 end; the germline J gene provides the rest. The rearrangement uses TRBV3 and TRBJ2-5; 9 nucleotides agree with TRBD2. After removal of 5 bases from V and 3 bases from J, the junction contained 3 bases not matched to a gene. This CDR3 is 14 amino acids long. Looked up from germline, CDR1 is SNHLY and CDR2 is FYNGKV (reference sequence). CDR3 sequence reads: CASSPGLGQDTQYF. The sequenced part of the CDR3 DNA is TGTGCCAGCAGCCCGGGACTGGGTCAAGACACCCAGTAC.

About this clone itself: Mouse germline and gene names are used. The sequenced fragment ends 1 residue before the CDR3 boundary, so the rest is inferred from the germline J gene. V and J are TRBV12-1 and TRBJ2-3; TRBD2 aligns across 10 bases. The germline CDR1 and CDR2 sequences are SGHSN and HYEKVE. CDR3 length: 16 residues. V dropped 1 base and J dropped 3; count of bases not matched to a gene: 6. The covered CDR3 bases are TGTGCCAGCTCTCTTCACCCGGGACTGGGGGCAGAAACGCTGTAT. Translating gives CASSLHPGLGAETLY. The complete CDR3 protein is CASSLHPGLGAETLYF.

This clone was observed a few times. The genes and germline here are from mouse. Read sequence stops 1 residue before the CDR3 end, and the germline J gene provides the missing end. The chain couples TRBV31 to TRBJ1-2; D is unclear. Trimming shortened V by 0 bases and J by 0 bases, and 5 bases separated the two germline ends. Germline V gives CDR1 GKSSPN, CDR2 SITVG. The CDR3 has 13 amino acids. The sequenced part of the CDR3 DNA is TGTGCCTGGAGTCTAGTCACAAACTCCGACTACACC. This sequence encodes CAWSLVTNSDYT. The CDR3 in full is CAWSLVTNSDYTF.

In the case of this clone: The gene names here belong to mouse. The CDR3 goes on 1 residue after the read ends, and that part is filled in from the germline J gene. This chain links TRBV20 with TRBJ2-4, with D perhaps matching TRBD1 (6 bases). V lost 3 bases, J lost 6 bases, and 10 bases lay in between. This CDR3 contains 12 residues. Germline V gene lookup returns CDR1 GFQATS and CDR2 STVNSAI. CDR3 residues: CGASTGSNTLYF. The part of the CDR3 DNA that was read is TGTGGTGCTAGTACAGGGAGCAACACCTTGTAC.

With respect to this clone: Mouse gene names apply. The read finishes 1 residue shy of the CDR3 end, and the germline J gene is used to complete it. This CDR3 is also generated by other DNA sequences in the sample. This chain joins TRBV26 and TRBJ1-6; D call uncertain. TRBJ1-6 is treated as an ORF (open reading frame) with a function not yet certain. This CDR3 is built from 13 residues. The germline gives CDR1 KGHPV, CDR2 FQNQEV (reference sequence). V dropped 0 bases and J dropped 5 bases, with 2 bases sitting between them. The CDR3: CASSLSNNSPLYF. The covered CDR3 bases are TGTGCCAGCAGTCTGTCGAATAATTCGCCCCTCTAC.

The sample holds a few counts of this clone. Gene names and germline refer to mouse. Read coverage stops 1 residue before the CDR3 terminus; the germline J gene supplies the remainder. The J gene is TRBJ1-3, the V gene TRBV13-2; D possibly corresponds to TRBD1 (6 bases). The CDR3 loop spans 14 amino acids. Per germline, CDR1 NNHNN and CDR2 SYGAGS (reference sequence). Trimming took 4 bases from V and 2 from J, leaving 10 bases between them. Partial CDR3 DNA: TGTGCCAGCGGTCCCTACAGGGCTGGAAATACGCTCTAT. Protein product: CASGPYRAGNTLY. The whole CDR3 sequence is CASGPYRAGNTLYF.

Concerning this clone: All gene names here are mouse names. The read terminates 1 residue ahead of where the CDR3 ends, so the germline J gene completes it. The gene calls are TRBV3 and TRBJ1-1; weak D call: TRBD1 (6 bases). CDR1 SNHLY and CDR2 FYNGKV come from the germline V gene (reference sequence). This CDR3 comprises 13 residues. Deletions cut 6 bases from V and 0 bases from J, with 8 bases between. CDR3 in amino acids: CASRGQANTEVFF. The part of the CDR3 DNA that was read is TGTGCCAGCAGGGGACAAGCAAACACAGAAGTCTTC. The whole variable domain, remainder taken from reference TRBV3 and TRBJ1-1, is GPKVLQIPSHQIIDMGQMVTLNCDPVSNHLYFYWYKQILGQQMEFLVNFYNGKVMEKSKLFKDQFSVERPDGSYFTLKIQPTALEDSAVYFCASRGQANTEVFFGKGTRLTVV.

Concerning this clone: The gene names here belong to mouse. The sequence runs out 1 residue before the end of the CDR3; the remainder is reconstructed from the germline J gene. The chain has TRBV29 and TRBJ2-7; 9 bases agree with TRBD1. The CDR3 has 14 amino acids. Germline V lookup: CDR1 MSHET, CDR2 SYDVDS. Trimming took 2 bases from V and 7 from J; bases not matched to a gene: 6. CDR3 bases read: TGTGCTAGCAGTTTAGGGGACAGGGAGAGAGAACAGTAC. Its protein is CASSLGDREREQY. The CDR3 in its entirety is CASSLGDREREQYF.

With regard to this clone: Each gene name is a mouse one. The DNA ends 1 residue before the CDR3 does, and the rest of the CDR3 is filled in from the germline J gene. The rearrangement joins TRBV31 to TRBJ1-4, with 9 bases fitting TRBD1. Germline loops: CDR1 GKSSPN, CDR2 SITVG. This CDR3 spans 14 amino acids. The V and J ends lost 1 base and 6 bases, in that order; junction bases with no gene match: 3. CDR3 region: CAWSRQGVHERLFF. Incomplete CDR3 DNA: TGTGCCTGGAGTCGACAGGGGGTTCACGAAAGATTATTT.

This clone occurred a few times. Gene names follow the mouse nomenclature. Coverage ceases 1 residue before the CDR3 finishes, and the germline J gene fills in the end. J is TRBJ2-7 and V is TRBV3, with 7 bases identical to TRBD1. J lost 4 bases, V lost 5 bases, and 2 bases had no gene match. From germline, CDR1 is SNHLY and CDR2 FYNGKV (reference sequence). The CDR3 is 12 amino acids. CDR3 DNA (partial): TGTGCCAGCAGCCAGACAGGGTATGAACAGTAC. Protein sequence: CASSQTGYEQY. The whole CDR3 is CASSQTGYEQYF.

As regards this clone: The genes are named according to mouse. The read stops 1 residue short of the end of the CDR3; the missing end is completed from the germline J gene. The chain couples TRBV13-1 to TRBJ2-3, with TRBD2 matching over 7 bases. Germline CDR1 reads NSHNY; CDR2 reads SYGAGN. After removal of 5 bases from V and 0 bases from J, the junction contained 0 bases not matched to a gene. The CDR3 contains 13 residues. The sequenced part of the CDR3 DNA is TGTGCCAGCAGACTGGGGAGTGCAGAAACGCTGTAT. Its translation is CASRLGSAETLY. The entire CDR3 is CASRLGSAETLYF.

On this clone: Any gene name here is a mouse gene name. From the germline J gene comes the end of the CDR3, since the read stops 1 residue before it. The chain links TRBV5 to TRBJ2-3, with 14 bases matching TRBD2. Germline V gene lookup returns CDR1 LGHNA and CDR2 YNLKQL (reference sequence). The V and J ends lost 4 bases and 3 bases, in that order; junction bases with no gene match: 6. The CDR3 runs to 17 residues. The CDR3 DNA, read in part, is TGTGCCAGCAGCCTCGGGACTGGGGGGGCGCTCGCAGAAACGCTGTAT. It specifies CASSLGTGGALAETLY. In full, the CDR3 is CASSLGTGGALAETLYF.

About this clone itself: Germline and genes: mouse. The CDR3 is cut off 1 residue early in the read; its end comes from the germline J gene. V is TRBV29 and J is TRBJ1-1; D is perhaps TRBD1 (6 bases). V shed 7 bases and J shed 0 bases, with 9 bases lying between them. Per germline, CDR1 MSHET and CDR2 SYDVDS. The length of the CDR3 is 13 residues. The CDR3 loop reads CASTGTTNTEVFF. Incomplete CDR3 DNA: TGTGCTAGCACCGGGACAACAAACACAGAAGTCTTC.

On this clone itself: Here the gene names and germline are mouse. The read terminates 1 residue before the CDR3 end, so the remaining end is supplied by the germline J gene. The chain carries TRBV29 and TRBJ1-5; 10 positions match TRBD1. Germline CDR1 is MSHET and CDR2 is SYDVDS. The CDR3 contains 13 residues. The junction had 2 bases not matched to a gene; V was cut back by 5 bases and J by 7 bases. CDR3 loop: CASSTGQGQAPLF. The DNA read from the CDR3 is TGTGCTAGCAGTACGGGACAGGGGCAGGCTCCGCTT.

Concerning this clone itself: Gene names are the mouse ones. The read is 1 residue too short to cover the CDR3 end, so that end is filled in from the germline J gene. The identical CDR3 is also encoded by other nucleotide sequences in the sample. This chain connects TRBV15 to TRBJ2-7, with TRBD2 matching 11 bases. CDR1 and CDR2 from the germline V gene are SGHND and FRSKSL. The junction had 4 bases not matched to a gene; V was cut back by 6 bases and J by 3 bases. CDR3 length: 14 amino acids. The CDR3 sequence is CASRSGTGGYEQYF. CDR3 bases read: TGTGCCAGCAGATCCGGGACTGGGGGCTATGAACAGTAC.

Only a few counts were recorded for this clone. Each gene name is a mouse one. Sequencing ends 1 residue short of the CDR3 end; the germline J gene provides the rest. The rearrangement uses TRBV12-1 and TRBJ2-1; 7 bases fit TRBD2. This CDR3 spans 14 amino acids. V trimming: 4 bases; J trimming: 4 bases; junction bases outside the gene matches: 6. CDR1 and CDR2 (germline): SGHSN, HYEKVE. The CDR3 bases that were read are TGTGCCAGCTCCCCGACTGGGCGTTATGCTGAGCAGTTC. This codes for CASSPTGRYAEQF. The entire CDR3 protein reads CASSPTGRYAEQFF. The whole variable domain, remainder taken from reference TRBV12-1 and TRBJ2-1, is DSGVVQSPRHIIKEKGGRSVLTCIPISGHSNVVWYQQTLGKELKFLIQHYEKVERDKGFLPSRFSVQQFDDYHSEMNMSALELEDSAMYFCASSPTGRYAEQFFGPGTRLTVL.

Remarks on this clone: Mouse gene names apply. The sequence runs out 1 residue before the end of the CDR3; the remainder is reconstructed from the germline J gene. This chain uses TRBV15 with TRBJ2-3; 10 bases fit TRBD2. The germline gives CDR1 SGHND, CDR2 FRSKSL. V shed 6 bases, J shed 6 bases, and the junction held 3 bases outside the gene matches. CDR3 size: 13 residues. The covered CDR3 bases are TGTGCCAGCAGGCGGACTGGGGGCGAAACGCTGTAT. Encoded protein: CASRRTGGETLY. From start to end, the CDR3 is CASRRTGGETLYF.

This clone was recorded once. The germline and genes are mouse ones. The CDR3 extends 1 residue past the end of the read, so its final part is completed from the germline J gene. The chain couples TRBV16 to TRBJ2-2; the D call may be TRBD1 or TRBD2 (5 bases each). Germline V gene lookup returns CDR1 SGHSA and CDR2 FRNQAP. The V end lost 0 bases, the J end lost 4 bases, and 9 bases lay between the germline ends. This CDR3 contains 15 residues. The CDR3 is CASSLERGGTGQLYF. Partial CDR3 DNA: TGTGCAAGCAGCTTAGAGAGGGGCGGCACCGGGCAGCTCTAC.

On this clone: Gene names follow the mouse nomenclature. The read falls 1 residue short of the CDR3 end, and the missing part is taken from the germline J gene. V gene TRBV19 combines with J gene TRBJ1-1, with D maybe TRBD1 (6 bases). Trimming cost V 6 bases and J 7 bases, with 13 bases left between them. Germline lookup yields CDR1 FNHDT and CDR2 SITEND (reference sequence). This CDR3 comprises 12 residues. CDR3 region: CASTHRDKEVFF. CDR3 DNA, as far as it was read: TGTGCCAGCACCCACCGGGACAAAGAAGTCTTC.

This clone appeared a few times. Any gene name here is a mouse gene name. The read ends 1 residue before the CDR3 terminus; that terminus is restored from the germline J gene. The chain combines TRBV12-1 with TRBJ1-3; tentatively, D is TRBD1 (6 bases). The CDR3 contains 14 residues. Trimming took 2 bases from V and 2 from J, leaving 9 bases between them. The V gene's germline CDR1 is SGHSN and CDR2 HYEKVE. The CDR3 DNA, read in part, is TGTGCCAGCTCTCCCGGGACAACTGGAAATACGCTCTAT. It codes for CASSPGTTGNTLY. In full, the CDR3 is CASSPGTTGNTLYF.

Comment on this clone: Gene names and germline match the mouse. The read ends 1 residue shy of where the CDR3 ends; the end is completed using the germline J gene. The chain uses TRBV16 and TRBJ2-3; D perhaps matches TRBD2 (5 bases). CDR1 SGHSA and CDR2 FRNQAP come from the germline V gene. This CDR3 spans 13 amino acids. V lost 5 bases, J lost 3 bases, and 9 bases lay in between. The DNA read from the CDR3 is TGTGCAAGCAGCCTCCACTGGGCAGAAACGCTGTAT. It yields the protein CASSLHWAETLY. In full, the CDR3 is CASSLHWAETLYF.